This TCR beta chain was captured in a study of T cells in localized non-small cell lung cancer. Germline lookup yields CDR1 MNHEY and CDR2 SVGAGI. This CDR3 has 12 residues. V lost 2 bases and J 4 bases, leaving 5 bases between the germline ends. Study observations and caveats: Uninvolved adjacent lung showed higher T cell clonality than tumor.

TCRdb keeps only in-frame clones here, not all; method: immunoSEQ multiplex PCR. The sample lists tens of thousands of clones, 70% to 90% occurring once. On this clone: Its cognate antigen is unknown.

The J gene is TRBJ2-5, the V gene TRBV6-5; D is possibly TRBD1 (5 bases). This clonotype was sampled from a man between 40 and 70 years old with stage I lung adenocarcinoma. The sequences come from peripheral blood, collected before any cancer treatment. The chain's CDR3 is CASSYRGETQYF. DNA of the CDR3: TGTGCCAGCAGTTACAGGGGAGAGACCCAGTACTTC.